This TCR beta chain is from a study of CD8 T cells in ankylosing spondylitis. With regard to this clonotype: Its antigen remains unknown.

The CDR3 is 12 residues long. V shed 6 bases and J shed 11 bases, with 15 bases lying between them. General study findings and limits: With a CD8+ phenotype, disease-linked clones were relatively rare in peripheral blood.

TCRdb itself ran the 5' RACE reads through MiXCR, one entry per CDR3 protein. The top ten hold around 12% of the sample, which has 300,000 to 400,000 distinct CDR3 sequences, 20% to 25% seen once. The TCR sequence derives from a male donor with ankylosing spondylitis or in good health (not recorded which). The sequencing input was blood, either unsorted or a sorted T cell fraction (not recorded which). The gene calls are TRBV12-3 or TRBV12-4 and TRBJ2-3; D is possibly TRBD2 (7 bases). Written as DNA, the CDR3 is TGTGCCAGCAGCGAGGGGGGGTGGGGGCAGTATTTT. Protein product: CASSEGGWGQYF.